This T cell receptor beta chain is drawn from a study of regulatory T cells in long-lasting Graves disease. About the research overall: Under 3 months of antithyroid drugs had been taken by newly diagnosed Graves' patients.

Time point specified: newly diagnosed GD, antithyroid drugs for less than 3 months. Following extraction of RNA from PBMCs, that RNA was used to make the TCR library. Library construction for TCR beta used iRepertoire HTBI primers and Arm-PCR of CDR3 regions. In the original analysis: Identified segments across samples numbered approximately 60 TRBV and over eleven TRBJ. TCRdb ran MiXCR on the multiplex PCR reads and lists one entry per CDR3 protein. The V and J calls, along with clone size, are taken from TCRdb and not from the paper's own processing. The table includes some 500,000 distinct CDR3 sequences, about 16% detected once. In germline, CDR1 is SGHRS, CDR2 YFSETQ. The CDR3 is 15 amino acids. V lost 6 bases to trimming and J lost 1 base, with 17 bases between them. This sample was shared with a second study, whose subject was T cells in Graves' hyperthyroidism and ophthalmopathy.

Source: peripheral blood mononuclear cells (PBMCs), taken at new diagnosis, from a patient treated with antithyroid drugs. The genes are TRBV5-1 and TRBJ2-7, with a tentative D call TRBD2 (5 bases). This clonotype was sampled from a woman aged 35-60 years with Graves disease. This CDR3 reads CASTVGDGNSYEQYF. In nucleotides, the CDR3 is TGCGCCAGCACAGTGGGAGATGGGAATTCCTACGAGCAGTACTTC. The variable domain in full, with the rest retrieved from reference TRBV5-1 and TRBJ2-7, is KAGVTQTPRYLIKTRGQQVTLSCSPISGHRSVSWYQQTPGQGLQFLFEYFSETQRNKGNFPGRFSGRQFSNSRSEMNVSTLELGDSALYLCASTVGDGNSYEQYFGPGTRLTVT.